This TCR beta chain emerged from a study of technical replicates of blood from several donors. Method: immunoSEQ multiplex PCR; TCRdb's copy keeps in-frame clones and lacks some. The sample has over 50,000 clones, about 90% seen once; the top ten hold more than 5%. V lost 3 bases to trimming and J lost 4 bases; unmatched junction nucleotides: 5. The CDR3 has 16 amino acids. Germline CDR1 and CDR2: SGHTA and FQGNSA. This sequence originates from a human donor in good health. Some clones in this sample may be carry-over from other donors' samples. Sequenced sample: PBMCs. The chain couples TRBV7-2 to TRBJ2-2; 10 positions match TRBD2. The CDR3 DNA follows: TGTGCCAGCAGCTTTAGCGGGGGGCCTCCCACCGGGGAGCTGTTTTTT. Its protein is CASSFSGGPPTGELFF. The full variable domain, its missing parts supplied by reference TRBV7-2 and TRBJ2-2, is GAGVSQSPSNKVTEKGKDVELRCDPISGHTALYWYRQSLGQGLEFLIYFQGNSAPDKSGLPSDRFSAERTGGSVSTLTIQRTQQEDSAVYLCASSFSGGPPTGELFFGEGSRLTVL.